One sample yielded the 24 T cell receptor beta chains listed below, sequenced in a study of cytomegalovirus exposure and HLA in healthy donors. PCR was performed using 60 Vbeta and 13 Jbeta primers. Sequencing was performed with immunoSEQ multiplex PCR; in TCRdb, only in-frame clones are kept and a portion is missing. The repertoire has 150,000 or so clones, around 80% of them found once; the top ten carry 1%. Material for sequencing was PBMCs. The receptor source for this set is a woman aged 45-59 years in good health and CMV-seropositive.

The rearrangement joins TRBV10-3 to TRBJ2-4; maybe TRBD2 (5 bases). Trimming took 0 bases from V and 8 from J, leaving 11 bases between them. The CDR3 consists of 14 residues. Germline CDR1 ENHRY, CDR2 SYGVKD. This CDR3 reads CAISESAEGDIQYF. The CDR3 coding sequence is TGTGCCATCAGTGAGTCGGCCGAGGGAGACATTCAGTACTTC.

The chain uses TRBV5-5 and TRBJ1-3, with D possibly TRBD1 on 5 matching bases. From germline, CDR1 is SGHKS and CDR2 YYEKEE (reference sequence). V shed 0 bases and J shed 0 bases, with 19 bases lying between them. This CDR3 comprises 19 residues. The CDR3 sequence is CASSLAGQGRAYSGNTIYF. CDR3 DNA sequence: TGTGCCAGCAGCTTGGCGGGCCAGGGCCGAGCTTACTCTGGAAACACCATATATTTT.

CDR3 amino acids: CASSPSLGDYSYEQYF. The CDR3 DNA follows: TGTGCCAGCAGTCCTAGCCTAGGGGACTATTCCTACGAGCAGTACTTC. The chain recombines TRBV27 with TRBJ2-5, with 7 bases aligning to TRBD2. Judging by the DNA end, TRBJ2-7 fits better; the J call may be wrong. The CDR3 sequence is 16 residues long. In germline, CDR1 is MNHEY, CDR2 SMNVEV (reference sequence).

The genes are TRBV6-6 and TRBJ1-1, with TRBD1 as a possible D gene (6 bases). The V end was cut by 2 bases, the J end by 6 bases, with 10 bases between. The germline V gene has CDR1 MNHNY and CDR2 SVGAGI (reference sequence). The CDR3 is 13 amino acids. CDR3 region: CASSYLQGPEAFF. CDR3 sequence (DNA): TGTGCCAGCAGTTACCTACAGGGCCCTGAAGCTTTCTTT.

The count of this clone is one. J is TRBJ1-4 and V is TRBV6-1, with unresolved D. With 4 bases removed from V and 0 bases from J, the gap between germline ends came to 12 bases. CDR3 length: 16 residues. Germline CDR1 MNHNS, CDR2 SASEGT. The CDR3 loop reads CASSVGKGATNEKLFF. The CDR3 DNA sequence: TGTGCCAGCAGTGTCGGAAAGGGAGCAACTAATGAAAAACTGTTTTTT.

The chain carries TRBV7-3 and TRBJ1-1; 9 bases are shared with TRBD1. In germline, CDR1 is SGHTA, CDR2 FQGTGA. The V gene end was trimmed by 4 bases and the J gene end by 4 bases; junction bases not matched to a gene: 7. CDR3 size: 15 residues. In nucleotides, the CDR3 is TGTGCCAGCAGCTCCAGACAGGGGGACGGCACTGAAGCTTTCTTT. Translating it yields CASSSRQGDGTEAFF.

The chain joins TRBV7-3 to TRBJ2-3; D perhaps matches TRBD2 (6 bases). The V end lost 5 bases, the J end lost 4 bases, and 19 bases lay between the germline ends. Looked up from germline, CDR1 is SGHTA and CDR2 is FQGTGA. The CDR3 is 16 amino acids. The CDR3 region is CASSPVGRPGPDTQYF. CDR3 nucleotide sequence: TGTGCCAGCAGCCCAGTGGGGAGGCCCGGACCAGATACGCAGTATTTT.

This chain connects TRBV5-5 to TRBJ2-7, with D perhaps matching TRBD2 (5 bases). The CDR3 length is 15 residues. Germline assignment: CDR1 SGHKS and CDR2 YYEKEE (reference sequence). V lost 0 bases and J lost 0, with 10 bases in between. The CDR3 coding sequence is TGTGCCAGCAGCTTGGCCATGGGGAGCTCCTACGAGCAGTACTTC. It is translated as CASSLAMGSSYEQYF. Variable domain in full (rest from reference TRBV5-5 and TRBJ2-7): DAGVTQSPTHLIKTRGQQVTLRCSPISGHKSVSWYQQVLGQGPQFIFQYYEKEERGRGNFPDRFSARQFPNYSSELNVNALLLGDSALYLCASSLAMGSSYEQYFGPGTRLTVT.

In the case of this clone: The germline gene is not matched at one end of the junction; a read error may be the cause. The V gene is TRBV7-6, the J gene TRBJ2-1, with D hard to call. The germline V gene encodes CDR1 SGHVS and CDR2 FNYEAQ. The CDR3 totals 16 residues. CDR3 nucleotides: TGTGCAAGCAATTCCCCTTTCGAGAGCTCCTACAATGAGCAGTTCTTC. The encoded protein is CASNSPFESSYNEQFF.

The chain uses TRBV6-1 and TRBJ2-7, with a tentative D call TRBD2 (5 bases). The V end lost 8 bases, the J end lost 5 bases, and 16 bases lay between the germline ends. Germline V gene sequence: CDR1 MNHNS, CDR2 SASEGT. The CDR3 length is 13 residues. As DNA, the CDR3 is TGTGCCAGCCACCACTTTGGAGGTCACGAGCAGTACTTC. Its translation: CASHHFGGHEQYF.

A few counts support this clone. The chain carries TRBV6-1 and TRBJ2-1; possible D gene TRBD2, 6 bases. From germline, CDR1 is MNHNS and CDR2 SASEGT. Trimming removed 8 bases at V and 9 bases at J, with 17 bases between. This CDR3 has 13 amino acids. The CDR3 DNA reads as TGTGCCAGCCCCCAAGGACTATTCGGTGAGCAGTTCTTC. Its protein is CASPQGLFGEQFF.

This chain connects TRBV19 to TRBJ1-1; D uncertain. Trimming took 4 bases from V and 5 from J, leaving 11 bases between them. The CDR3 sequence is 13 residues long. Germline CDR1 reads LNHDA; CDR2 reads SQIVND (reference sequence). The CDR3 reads CASSRTGRTEAFF. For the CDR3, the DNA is TGTGCCAGTAGTAGGACCGGGAGGACTGAAGCTTTCTTT.

The CDR3 reads CASNSRAVEETQYF. In nucleotides, the CDR3 is TGTGCCAGCAACAGCCGTGCCGTGGAAGAGACCCAGTACTTC. The chain uses TRBV2 and TRBJ2-5; unclear D gene. Germline CDR1 SNHLY, CDR2 FYNNEI. The CDR3 has 14 residues. Trimming shortened V by 7 bases and J by 3 bases, and 15 bases separated the two germline ends.

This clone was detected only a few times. CDR3 DNA sequence: TGTGCCAGCAGCTTAAATCGCAGGGGAAGGGACACTGAAGCTTTCTTT. Protein product: CASSLNRRGRDTEAFF. The V and J genes are TRBV7-3 and TRBJ1-1; perhaps TRBD1 as D (6 bases). There are 16 residues in the CDR3. Trimming pared 1 base from V and 3 bases from J, leaving 15 bases between. The V gene's germline CDR1 is SGHTA and CDR2 FQGTGA.

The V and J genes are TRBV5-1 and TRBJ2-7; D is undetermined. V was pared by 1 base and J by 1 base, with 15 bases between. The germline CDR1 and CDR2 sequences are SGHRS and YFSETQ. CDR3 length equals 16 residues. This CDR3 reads CASSLNSPYLSYEQYF. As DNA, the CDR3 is TGCGCCAGCAGCTTGAACAGTCCCTATCTTTCCTACGAGCAGTACTTC.

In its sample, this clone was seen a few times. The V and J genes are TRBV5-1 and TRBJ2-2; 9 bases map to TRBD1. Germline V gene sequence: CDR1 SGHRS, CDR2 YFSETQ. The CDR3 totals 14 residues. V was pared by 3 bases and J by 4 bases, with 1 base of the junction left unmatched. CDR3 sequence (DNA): TGCGCCAGCAGCTGGGGACAGGGCACCGGGGAGCTGTTTTTT. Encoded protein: CASSWGQGTGELFF.

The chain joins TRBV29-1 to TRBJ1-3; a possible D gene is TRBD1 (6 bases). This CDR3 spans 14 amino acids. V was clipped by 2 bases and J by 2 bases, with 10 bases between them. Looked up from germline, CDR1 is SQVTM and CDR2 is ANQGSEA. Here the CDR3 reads CSVESGVAGNTIYF. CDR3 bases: TGCAGCGTTGAATCAGGGGTAGCTGGAAACACCATATATTTT.

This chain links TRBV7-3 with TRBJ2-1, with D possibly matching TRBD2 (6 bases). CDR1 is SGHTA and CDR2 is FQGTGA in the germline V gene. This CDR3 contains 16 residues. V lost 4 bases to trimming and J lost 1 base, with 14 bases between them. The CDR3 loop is CASSSTGTLSYNEQFF. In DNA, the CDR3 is TGTGCCAGCAGCTCTACCGGGACTCTATCCTACAATGAGCAGTTCTTC. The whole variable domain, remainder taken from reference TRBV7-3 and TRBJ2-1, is GAGVSQTPSNKVTEKGKYVELRCDPISGHTALYWYRQSLGQGPEFLIYFQGTGAADDSGLPNDRFFAVRPEGSVSTLKIQRTERGDSAVYLCASSSTGTLSYNEQFFGPGTRLTVL.

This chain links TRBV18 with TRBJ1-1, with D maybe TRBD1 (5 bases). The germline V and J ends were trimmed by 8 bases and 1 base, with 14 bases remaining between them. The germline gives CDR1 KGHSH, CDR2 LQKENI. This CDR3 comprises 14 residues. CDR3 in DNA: TGTGCCAGCCTTCGCAGGGAAACGAACACTGAAGCTTTCTTT. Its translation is CASLRRETNTEAFF.

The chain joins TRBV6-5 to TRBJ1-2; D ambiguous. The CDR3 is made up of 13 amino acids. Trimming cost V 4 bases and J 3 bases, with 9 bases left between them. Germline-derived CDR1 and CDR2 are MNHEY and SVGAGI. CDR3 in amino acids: CASSFSSYYGYTF. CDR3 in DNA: TGTGCCAGCAGTTTCTCCAGTTACTATGGCTACACCTTC.

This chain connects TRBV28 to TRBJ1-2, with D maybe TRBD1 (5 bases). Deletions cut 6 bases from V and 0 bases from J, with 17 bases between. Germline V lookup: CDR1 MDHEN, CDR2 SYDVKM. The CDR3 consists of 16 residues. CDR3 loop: CASSPSGVEANYGYTF. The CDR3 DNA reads TGTGCCAGCAGCCCCTCGGGGGTTGAGGCTAACTATGGCTACACCTTC.

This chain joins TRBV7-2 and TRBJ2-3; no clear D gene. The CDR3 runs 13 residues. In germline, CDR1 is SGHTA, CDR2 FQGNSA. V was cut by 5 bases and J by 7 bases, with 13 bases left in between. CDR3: CASSPETGNTQYF. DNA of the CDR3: TGTGCCAGCAGCCCGGAGACTGGTAATACGCAGTATTTT.

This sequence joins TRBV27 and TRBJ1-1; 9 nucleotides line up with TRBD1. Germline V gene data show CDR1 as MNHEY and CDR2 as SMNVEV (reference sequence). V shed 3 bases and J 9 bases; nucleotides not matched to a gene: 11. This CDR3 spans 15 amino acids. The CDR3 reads CASSFYGGQGRKAFF. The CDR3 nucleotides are TGTGCCAGCAGTTTTTATGGGGGACAGGGAAGAAAAGCTTTCTTT.

CDR3 DNA sequence: TGTGCCAGTAGTATCCGCGGCAATGCGTACCAAGAGACCCAGTACTTC. This gives the protein CASSIRGNAYQETQYF. The chain is built from TRBV19 and TRBJ2-5; D gene uncertain. Trimming cost V 3 bases and J 0 bases, with 14 bases left between them. This CDR3 comprises 16 residues. Germline V gene lookup returns CDR1 LNHDA and CDR2 SQIVND (reference sequence).